This T cell receptor beta chain appears in the sequencing data of a study of cytomegalovirus exposure and HLA in healthy donors. Study-wide results and limits: An observed cluster of highly shared sequence variants was recorded as a likely sequencing artifact. Researchers catalogued roughly 150 TCR beta chains as cytomegalovirus-associated. Across HLA loci, a later analysis found differing TCR association rates, with DRB1 most and HLA-C fewest.

The primer mix had 60 Vbeta and 13 Jbeta primers. Generated by immunoSEQ multiplex PCR, the TCRdb table keeps only in-frame clones and is missing some. This sample has about 160,000 clones, with approximately 80% found just once. Regarding donors, all were healthy bone marrow donors. Comment on this clone: Its antigen is not known.

Trimming stripped 0 bases from V and 5 bases from J, with 22 bases between. Germline assignment: CDR1 GTSNPN and CDR2 SVGIG (reference sequence). CDR3 size: 17 residues. The chain recombines TRBV30 with TRBJ2-5, with a tentative D call TRBD2 (6 bases). This sequence was found in a middle-aged man in good health and CMV-seropositive. The sequencing sample was made of PBMCs. DNA of the CDR3: TGTGCCTGGAGTGTACCTTCCGTCGGGTGGGGGAGGGAGACCCAGTACTTC. The encoded protein is CAWSVPSVGWGRETQYF.